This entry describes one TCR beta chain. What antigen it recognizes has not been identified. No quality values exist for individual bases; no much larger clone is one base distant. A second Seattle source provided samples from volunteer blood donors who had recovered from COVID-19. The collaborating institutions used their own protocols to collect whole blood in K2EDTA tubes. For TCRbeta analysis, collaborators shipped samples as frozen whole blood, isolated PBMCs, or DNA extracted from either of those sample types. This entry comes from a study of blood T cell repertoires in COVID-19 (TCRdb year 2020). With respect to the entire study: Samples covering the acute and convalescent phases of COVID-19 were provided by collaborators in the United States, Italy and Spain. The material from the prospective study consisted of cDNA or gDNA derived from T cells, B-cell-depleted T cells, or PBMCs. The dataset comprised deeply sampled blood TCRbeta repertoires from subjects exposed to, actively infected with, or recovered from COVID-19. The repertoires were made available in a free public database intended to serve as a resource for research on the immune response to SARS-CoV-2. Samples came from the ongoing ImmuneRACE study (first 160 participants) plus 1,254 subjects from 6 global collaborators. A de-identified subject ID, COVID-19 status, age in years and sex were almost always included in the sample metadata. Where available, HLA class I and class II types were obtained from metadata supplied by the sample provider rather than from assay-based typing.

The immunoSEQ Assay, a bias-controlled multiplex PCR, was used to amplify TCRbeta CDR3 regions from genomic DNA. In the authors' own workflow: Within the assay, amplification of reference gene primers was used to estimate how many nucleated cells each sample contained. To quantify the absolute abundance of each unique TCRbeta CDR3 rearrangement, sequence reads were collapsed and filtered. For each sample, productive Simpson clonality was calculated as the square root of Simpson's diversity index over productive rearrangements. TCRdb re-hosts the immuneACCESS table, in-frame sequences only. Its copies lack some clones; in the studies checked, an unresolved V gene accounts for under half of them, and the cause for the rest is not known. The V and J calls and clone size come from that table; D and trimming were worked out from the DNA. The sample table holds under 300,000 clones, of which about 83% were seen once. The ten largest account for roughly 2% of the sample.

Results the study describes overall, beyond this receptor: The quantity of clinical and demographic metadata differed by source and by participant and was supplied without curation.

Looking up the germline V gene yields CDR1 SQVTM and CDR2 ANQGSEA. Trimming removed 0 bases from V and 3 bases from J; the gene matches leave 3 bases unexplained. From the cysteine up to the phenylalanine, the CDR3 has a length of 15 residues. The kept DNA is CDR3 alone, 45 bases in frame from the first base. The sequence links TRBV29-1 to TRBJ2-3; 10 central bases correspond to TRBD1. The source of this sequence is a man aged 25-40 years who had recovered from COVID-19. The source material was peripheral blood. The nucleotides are TGCAGCGTTGAAGATAGGACAGGGGGTACAGATACGCAGTATTTT. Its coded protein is CSVEDRTGGTDTQYF.